This is a list of T cell receptor beta chains from one sample in a study of blood T cell repertoires in COVID-19. Sequencing was performed with immunoSEQ multiplex PCR; in TCRdb, only in-frame clones are kept and a portion is missing. The sample has 200,000 to 300,000 clones, 70% to 90% seen once. The source material was PBMCs or T cells enriched from blood (not recorded which). Receptor source: a woman aged 35 to 49 with acute COVID-19. Both conserved end residues are part of each CDR3. D genes are given only for firm matches. Some rows mark clone size as missing; the rest say once, few, many or name a class of expanded clone.

V gene	clone size	J gene	D gene	CDR3 DNA	CDR3 protein
TRBV7-2	.	TRBJ1-5	.	TGTGCCAGCAGCTTAATTTCCGGGAATAGCAATCAGCCCCAGCATTTT	CASSLISGNSNQPQHF
TRBV7-2	.	TRBJ1-4	.	TGTGCCAGCAGCACCACCCTAGGGGTAACTAATGAAAAACTGTTTTTT	CASSTTLGVTNEKLFF
TRBV27	.	TRBJ2-1	TRBD2	TGTGCCAGCAGTTTCAGCGGGGTCACCTACAATGAGCAGTTCTTC	CASSFSGVTYNEQFF
TRBV5-1	.	TRBJ2-5	TRBD1	TGCGCCAGCAGCTTCCGGGACAGCCTCCAAGAGACCCAGTACTTC	CASSFRDSLQETQYF
TRBV11-2	.	TRBJ1-1	.	TGTGCCAGCAGCTTAGTCGGGGGAAAGGTGAACACTGAAGCTTTCTTT	CASSLVGGKVNTEAFF
TRBV5-4	.	TRBJ2-1	TRBD2	TGTGCCAGCAGCCTAGGGAGCGGGGGTTACAATGAGCAGTTCTTC	CASSLGSGGYNEQFF
TRBV10-3	.	TRBJ2-1	TRBD1	TGTGCCATCAGTGAGCAGCGGGGACAGGGAGACAATGAGCAGTTCTTC	CAISEQRGQGDNEQFF
TRBV5-1	.	TRBJ1-4	.	TGCGCCAGCAGCTCCGGGTCGCTGAATGAAAAACTGTTTTTT	CASSSGSLNEKLFF
TRBV12-5	.	TRBJ2-1	.	TGTGCTAGTGGTTTGGTACGGAGCGGGAATGAGCAGTTCTTC	CASGLVRSGNEQFF
TRBV19	.	TRBJ1-4	TRBD1	TGTGCCAGCGGCCGACCTTGGACAGGGGGCAGTGAAAAACTGTTTTTT	CASGRPWTGGSEKLFF
TRBV11-2	.	TRBJ1-1	.	TGTGCCAGCAGCTTAGTTAACGGGGGACCGAACACTGAAGCTTTCTTT	CASSLVNGGPNTEAFF
TRBV5-4	.	TRBJ2-3	TRBD2	TGTGCCAGCAGCCTCCGGACTAGCGGGGGGATCACAGATACGCAGTATTTT	CASSLRTSGGITDTQYF
TRBV12-3/TRBV12-4	.	TRBJ2-5	.	TGTGCCAGCAGTTTAGCAGGGGTAGAGACCCAGTACTTC	CASSLAGVETQYF
TRBV11-2	.	TRBJ2-2	.	TGTGCCAGCAGCTTAGATCGGTCATCGGGGAGGGGGGACACCGGGGAGCTGTTTTTT	CASSLDRSSGRGDTGELFF
TRBV6-5	.	TRBJ2-4	TRBD2	TGTGCCAGCAGCCCCCTAGCGGGAGCCAAAAACATTCAGTACTTC	CASSPLAGAKNIQYF
TRBV12-3/TRBV12-4	.	TRBJ1-1	TRBD1	TGTGCCAGCACCAGGACAGGGTTCACTGAAGCTTTCTTT	CASTRTGFTEAFF
TRBV5-1	.	TRBJ1-1	.	TGCGCCAGCAGCTTGATCCCCGGGACTGAAGCTTTCTTT	CASSLIPGTEAFF
TRBV7-2	.	TRBJ2-1	TRBD1	TGTGCCAGCAGCTTAGCGGGACAGGAGAACAATGAGCAGTTCTTC	CASSLAGQENNEQFF
TRBV7-2	.	TRBJ1-2	.	TGTGCCAGCAGCTTAGGTCTTGCAGCTGGGGCTGGCTACACCTTC	CASSLGLAAGAGYTF
TRBV15	.	TRBJ1-2	.	TGTGCCACCAGCAGAGGGACAGACAACTATGGCTACACCTTC	CATSRGTDNYGYTF
TRBV7-9	.	TRBJ1-1	.	TGTGCCAGCAGCCCAGGGTACACTGAAGCTTTCTTT	CASSPGYTEAFF
TRBV4-1	.	TRBJ1-2	.	TGCGCCAGCAGCCAAGGGCCAAAGGGGACTAACTATGGCTACACCTTC	CASSQGPKGTNYGYTF
TRBV9	.	TRBJ1-2	.	TGTGCCAGCAGACCGGGGAATAACTATGGCTACACCTTC	CASRPGNNYGYTF
TRBV19	.	TRBJ1-5	TRBD1	TGTGCCAGTAGGCCGACAGGGGGAGGCAATCAGCCCCAGCATTTT	CASRPTGGGNQPQHF
TRBV11-2	.	TRBJ1-1	TRBD1	TGTGCCAGTCTCCCAATAACCGGGACAGGGTTACCTGAAGCTTTCTTT	CASLPITGTGLPEAFF
TRBV24-1	.	TRBJ1-1	TRBD1	TGTGCCACCAGTGATCCCGGGACAGGCGCTTTCTTT	CATSDPGTGAFF
TRBV9	.	TRBJ2-2	.	TGTGCCAGCAGCGTGACGGGGGATGACACCGGGGAGCTGTTTTTT	CASSVTGDDTGELFF
TRBV3-1/TRBV3-2	.	TRBJ1-6	.	TGTGCCAGCAGCCACGCTACAGGAAATTCACCCCTCCACTTT	CASSHATGNSPLHF
TRBV18	few	TRBJ2-1	.	TGTGCCAGCTCACTCACCTCACCACGTTCATCAGGGAATGAGCAGTTCTTC	CASSLTSPRSSGNEQFF
TRBV5-4	.	TRBJ1-1	.	TGTGCCAGCAGCTTGGGGGGCAGGGAGGGAGTTTTGACTGAAGCTTTCTTT	CASSLGGREGVLTEAFF
TRBV18	.	TRBJ1-1	.	TGTGCCAGCTCTCCAGACAGTCCTGAAGCTTTCTTT	CASSPDSPEAFF
TRBV11-3	.	TRBJ2-5	TRBD2	TGTGCCAGCAGCCCCGGACTAGCGGGACCCGAGGCGGAGACCCAGTACTTC	CASSPGLAGPEAETQYF
TRBV10-3	.	TRBJ1-1	TRBD1	TGTGCCATCAGTGATCACGGGACAGCACTGAACACTGAAGCTTTCTTT	CAISDHGTALNTEAFF
TRBV5-1	.	TRBJ1-2	.	TGCGCCAGCAGCCAATATACACAGCTGAACTATGGCTACACCTTC	CASSQYTQLNYGYTF
TRBV30	once	TRBJ2-3	.	TGTGCCTGGAGCGTAGGGGGTACTCCAGATACGCAGTATTTT	CAWSVGGTPDTQYF
TRBV7-8	.	TRBJ1-5	.	TGTGCCAGCAGCCTACGGACAGACCATAGCAATCAGCCCCAGCATTTT	CASSLRTDHSNQPQHF
TRBV18	.	TRBJ2-1	.	TGTGCCAGCTCACCAAATGGCGGGGACAATGAGCAGTTCTTC	CASSPNGGDNEQFF
TRBV11-2	.	TRBJ1-5	TRBD1	TGTGCCAGCAGCTTAGGGACAGGGTGGCAGCCCCAGCATTTT	CASSLGTGWQPQHF
TRBV11-2	.	TRBJ1-3	.	TGTGCCAGCAGCTTGGACTTGAGCTCTGGAAACACCATATATTTT	CASSLDLSSGNTIYF
TRBV5-4	.	TRBJ2-7	TRBD2	TGTGCCAGCAGCTTGGCGGGGGGGCCTCAATACGAGCAGTACTTC	CASSLAGGPQYEQYF
TRBV21-1	.	TRBJ1-6	.	TGTGCCAGCAGCAAAGAAAAAACCAGGGTCGGGTCACCCCTCCACTTT	CASSKEKTRVGSPLHF
TRBV9	.	TRBJ1-3	.	TGTGCCAGCGGTCTAGGGTCGGGGAAGCCAGGAAACACCATATATTTT	CASGLGSGKPGNTIYF
TRBV4-2	.	TRBJ1-2	.	TGTGCCAGCAGCCAAGGCCTGGGGGGTAACTATGGCTACACCTTC	CASSQGLGGNYGYTF
TRBV19	.	TRBJ1-5	TRBD1	TGTGCCAGTAGTATAACAGGGGGCAATCAGCCCCAGCATTTT	CASSITGGNQPQHF
TRBV4-2	.	TRBJ1-4	TRBD1	TGTGCCAGCAGTGACAGGGGGACCCATAATGAAAAACTGTTTTTT	CASSDRGTHNEKLFF
TRBV12-3/TRBV12-4	.	TRBJ1-2	TRBD1	TGTGCCAGCAGTTTTAAGGGGGCGTCTGGCTACACCTTC	CASSFKGASGYTF
TRBV7-2	.	TRBJ2-1	.	TGTGCCAGCAGCTTATTCACAGGTTCCTACAATGAGCAGTTCTTC	CASSLFTGSYNEQFF
TRBV5-5	once	TRBJ1-1	.	TGTGCCAGCAGCTTGGTCGGGGGGCCTTTAGACACTGAAGCTTTCTTT	CASSLVGGPLDTEAFF
TRBV30	.	TRBJ1-6	.	TGTGCCTGGCGGGTCGGAAATTCACCCCTCCACTTT	CAWRVGNSPLHF
TRBV7-2	.	TRBJ1-3	TRBD1	TGTGCCAGCAGCACCCGGACAGGCCCCGGGGACACCATATATTTT	CASSTRTGPGDTIYF
TRBV18	once	TRBJ1-5	TRBD1	TGTGCCAGCTCACCGGACAGGGTATATAGTCAGCCCCAGCATTTT	CASSPDRVYSQPQHF
TRBV6-5	.	TRBJ2-2	.	TGTGCCAGCAGTTACGGACAGCGTATTACCGGGGAGCTGTTTTTT	CASSYGQRITGELFF